Below are 4 T cell receptor beta chains sequenced from a single sample in a study of T-cell memory formation after mild COVID-19. TCRdb independently ran MiXCR on the 5' RACE reads; one entry per CDR3 protein. The sample carries approximately 350,000 distinct CDR3 sequences, approximately 12% recorded once. The sample comprised PBMCs or a T cell subset sorted from them (not recorded which). The receptors originated from a man aged 18-30 years who had mild COVID-19 (a few samples of this study predate the infection). Cell type and time point are not known.

The rearrangement joins TRBV7-2 to TRBJ2-5; D perhaps matches TRBD2 (6 bases). The CDR3 extends over 15 amino acids. Germline loops: CDR1 SGHTA, CDR2 FQGNSA. Deletions cut 2 bases from V and 4 bases from J, with 14 bases between. This CDR3 reads CASSLSGPGGETQYF. The DNA for the CDR3 is TGTGCCAGCAGCTTAAGCGGGCCCGGGGGAGAGACCCAGTACTTC.

This sequence joins TRBV13 and TRBJ2-1; D is uncertain. CDR1 is PRHDT and CDR2 is FYEKMQ in the germline V gene (reference sequence). The CDR3 totals 15 residues. The ends were cut back, 3 bases at V and 4 bases at J, with 13 bases in the middle. CDR3 in amino acids: CASSFGQLFYNEQFF. The DNA for the CDR3 is TGTGCCAGCAGCTTCGGTCAGCTCTTTTACAATGAGCAGTTCTTC.

The sample holds many counts of this clonotype. Its ends do not fully match the called genes, so a read error is possible. This chain joins TRBV5-1 and TRBJ2-7, with D uncertain. Germline V gene data show CDR1 as SGHRS and CDR2 as YFSETQ. The CDR3 spans 12 residues. CDR3 residues: CASSQDSYEQYF. CDR3 DNA sequence: TGTGCCAGCAGCCAAGACTCCTACGAGCAGTACTTC.

Ten or more counts support this clonotype. The chain uses TRBV4-3 and TRBJ2-5; D might be TRBD1 or TRBD2, each matching 6 bases. This CDR3 has 17 residues. The germline gives CDR1 LGHNA, CDR2 YSLEER. V lost 4 bases to trimming and J lost 4 bases, with 22 bases between them. DNA for the CDR3: TGCGCCAGCAGCCCGCAGGGGACTCAGGCCAACCCAGAGACCCAGTACTTC. Its protein product is CASSPQGTQANPETQYF.